The present entry profiles one T cell receptor beta chain with its context. Deletions cut 1 base from V and 4 bases from J, with 9 bases between. Germline loops: CDR1 LGHNA, CDR2 YNFKEQ. The CDR3 spans 14 residues. The sample belongs to a study of T cell changes during pregnancy in multiple sclerosis. TCRdb keeps only in-frame clones here, not all; method: immunoSEQ multiplex PCR. This table holds more than 40,000 clones, 94% found once. The chain carries TRBV4-2 and TRBJ2-3, with a weak D call TRBD2 (6 bases). The TCR originated in a female donor with multiple sclerosis, enrolled in a pregnancy study. Sequenced here: CD8+ T cells from peripheral blood mononuclear cells, sampled in the first trimester of pregnancy. CDR3 bases: TGTGCCAGCAGCCAAGCGGGAGAGGCAGATACGCAGTATTTT. Translation: CASSQAGEADTQYF.